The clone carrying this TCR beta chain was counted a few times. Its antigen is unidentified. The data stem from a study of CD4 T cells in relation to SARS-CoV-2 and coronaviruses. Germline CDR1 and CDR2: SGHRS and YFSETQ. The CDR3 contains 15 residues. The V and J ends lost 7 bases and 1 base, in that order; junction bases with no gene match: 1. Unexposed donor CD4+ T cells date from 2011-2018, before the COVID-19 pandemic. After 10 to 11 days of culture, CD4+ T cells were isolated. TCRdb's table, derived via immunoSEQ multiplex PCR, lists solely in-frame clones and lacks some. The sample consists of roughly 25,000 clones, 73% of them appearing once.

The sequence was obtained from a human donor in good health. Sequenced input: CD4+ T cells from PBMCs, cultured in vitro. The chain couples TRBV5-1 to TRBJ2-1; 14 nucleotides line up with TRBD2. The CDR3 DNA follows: TGCGCCAGCGGACTAGCGGGAGGTTCCTACAATGAGCAGTTCTTC. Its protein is CASGLAGGSYNEQFF.